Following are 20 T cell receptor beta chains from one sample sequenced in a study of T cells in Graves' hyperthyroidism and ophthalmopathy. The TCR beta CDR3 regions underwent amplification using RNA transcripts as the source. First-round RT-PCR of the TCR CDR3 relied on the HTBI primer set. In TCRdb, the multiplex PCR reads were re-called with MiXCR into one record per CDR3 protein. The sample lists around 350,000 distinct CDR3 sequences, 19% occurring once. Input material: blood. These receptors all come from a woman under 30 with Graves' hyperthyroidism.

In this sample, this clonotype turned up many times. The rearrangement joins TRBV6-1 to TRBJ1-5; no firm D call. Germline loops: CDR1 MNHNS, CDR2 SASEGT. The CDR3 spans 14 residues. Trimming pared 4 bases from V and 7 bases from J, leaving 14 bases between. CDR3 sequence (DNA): TGTGCCAGCAGTGTGAAGTCGATAGCCCAGCCCCAGCATTTT. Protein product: CASSVKSIAQPQHF.

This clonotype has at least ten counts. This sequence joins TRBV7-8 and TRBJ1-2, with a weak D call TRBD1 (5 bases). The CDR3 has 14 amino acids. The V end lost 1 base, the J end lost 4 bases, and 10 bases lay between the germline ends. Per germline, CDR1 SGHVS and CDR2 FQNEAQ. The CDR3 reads CASSLGDATYGYTF. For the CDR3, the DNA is TGTGCCAGCAGCTTAGGGGACGCTACCTATGGCTACACCTTC.

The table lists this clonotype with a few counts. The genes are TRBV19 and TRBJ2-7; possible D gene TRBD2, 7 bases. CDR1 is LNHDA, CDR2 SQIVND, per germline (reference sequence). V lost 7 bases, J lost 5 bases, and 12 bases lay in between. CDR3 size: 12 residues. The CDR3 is CASKGGRDEQYF. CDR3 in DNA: TGTGCCAGTAAGGGGGGGCGCGACGAGCAGTACTTC. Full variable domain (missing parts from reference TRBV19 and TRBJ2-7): DGGITQSPKYLFRKEGQNVTLSCEQNLNHDAMYWYRQDPGQGLRLIYYSQIVNDFQKGDIAEGYSVSREKKESFPLTVTSAQKNPTAFYLCASKGGRDEQYFGPGTRLTVT.

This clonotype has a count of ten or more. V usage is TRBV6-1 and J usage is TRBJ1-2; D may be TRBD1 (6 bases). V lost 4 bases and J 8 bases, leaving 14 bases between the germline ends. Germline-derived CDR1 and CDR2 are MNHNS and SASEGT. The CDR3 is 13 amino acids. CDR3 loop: CASSAPGVLGYTF. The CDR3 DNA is TGTGCCAGCAGTGCACCAGGGGTCCTAGGCTACACCTTC.

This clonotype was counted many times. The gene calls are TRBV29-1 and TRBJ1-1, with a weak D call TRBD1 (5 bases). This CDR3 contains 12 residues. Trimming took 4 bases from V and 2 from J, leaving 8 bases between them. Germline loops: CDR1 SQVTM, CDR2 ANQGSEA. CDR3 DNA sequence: TGCAGCGTTGCAGGGTTCAACACTGAAGCTTTCTTT. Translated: CSVAGFNTEAFF.

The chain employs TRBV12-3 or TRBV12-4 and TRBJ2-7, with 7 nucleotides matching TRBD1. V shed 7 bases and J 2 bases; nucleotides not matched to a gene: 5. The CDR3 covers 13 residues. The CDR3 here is CASTPTGTYEQYF. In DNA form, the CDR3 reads TGTGCCAGCACTCCGACAGGGACCTACGAGCAGTACTTC.

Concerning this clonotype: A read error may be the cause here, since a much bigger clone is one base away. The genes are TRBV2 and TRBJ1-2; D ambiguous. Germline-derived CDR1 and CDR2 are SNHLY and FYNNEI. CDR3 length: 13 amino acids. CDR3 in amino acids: CVSSGNGDGGYTF. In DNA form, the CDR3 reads TGTGTCAGCAGTGGTAACGGCGATGGGGGCTACACCTTC. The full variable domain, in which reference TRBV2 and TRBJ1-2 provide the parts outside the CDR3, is EPEVTQTPSHQVTQMGQEVILRCVPISNHLYFYWYRQILGQKVEFLVSFYNNEISEKSEIFDDQFSVERPDGSNFTLKIRSTKLEDSAMYFCVSSGNGDGGYTFGSGTRLTVV.

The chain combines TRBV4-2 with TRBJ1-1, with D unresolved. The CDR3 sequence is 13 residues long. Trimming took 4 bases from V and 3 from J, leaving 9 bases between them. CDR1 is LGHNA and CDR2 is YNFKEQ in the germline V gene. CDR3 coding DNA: TGTGCCAGCAGCCCTTTTCTCCACACTGAAGCTTTCTTT. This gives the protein CASSPFLHTEAFF.

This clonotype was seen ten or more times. CDR3 in amino acids: CATGARDRAGYTF. The DNA of the CDR3 is TGTGCCACCGGGGCTCGGGACAGGGCTGGCTACACCTTC. The chain is built from TRBV24-1 and TRBJ1-2, with 9 positions matching TRBD1. The CDR3 has 13 amino acids. Looked up from germline, CDR1 is KGHDR and CDR2 is SFDVKD. With V trimmed by 9 bases and J by 7 bases, 8 bases remained unmatched.

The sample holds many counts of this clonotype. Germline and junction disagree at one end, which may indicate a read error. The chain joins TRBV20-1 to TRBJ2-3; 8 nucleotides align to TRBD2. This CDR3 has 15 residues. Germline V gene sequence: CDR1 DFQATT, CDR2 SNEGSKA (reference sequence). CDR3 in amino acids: CSAGDSGASTDTQYF. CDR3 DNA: TGCAGTGCTGGAGATAGCGGGGCTAGCACAGATACGCAGTATTTT.

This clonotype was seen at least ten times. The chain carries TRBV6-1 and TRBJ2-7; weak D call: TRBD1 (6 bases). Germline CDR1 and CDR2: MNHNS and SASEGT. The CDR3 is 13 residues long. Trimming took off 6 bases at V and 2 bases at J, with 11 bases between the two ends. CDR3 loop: CASSRGPAYEQYF. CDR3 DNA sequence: TGTGCCAGCAGCAGGGGACCAGCCTACGAGCAGTACTTC.

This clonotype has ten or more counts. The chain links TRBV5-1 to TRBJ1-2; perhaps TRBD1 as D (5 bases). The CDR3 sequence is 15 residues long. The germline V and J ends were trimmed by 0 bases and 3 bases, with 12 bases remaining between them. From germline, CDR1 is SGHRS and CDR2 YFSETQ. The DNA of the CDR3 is TGCGCCAGCAGCTTGGGTGAGGGGCAAGACTATGGCTACACCTTC. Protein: CASSLGEGQDYGYTF.

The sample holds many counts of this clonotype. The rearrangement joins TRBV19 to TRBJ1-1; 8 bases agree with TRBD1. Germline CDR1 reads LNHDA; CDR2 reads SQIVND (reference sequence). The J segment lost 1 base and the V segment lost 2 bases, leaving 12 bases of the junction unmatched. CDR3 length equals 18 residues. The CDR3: CASSIRGQGEITNTEAFF. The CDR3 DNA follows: TGTGCCAGTAGTATAAGAGGACAGGGCGAGATAACGAACACTGAAGCTTTCTTT.

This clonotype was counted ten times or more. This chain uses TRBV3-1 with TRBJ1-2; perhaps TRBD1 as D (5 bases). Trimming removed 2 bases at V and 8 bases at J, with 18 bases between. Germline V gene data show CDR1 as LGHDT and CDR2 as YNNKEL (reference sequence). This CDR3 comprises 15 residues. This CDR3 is CASSQPSGRVGGYTF. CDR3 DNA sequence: TGTGCCAGCAGCCAACCTTCGGGCAGGGTCGGCGGCTACACCTTC.

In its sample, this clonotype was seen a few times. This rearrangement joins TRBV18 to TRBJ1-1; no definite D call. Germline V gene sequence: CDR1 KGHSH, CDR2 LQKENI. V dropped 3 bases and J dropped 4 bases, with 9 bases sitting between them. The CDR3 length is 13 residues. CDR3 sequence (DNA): TGTGCCAGCTCACCCAACTGGGGCACTGAAGCTTTCTTT. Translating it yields CASSPNWGTEAFF.

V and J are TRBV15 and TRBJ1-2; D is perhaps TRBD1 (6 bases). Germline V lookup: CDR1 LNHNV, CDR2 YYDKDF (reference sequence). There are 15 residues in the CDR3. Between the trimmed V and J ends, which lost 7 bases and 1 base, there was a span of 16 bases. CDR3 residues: CATTPIRGGNYGYTF. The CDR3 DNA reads TGTGCCACCACCCCAATACGAGGGGGTAACTATGGCTACACCTTC.

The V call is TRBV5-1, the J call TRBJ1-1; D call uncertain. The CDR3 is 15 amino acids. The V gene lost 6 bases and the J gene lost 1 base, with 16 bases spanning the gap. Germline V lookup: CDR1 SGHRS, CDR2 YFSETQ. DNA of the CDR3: TGCGCCAGCAACTTCGACATGATTGGGAACACTGAAGCTTTCTTT. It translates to CASNFDMIGNTEAFF.

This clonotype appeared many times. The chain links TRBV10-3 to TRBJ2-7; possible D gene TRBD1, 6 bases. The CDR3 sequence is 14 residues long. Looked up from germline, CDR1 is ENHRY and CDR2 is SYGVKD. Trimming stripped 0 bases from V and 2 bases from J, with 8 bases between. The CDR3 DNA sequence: TGTGCCATCAGTGAGTCGGGGGCTGCCTACGAGCAGTACTTC. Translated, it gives CAISESGAAYEQYF.

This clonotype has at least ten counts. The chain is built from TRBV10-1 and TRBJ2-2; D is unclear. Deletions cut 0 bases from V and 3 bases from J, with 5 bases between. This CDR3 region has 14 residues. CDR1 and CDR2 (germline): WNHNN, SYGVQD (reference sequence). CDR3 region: CASSESIDTGELFF. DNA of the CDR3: TGCGCCAGCAGTGAGTCAATCGACACCGGGGAGCTGTTTTTT.

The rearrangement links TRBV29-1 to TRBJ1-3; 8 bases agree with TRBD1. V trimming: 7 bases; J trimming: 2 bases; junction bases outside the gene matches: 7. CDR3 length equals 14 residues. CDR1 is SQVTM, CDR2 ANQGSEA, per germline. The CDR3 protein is CSADRGGTGNTIYF. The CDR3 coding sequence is TGCAGCGCTGACAGGGGAGGAACTGGAAACACCATATATTTT.